This TCR beta chain was captured by sequencing in a study of cytomegalovirus exposure and HLA in healthy donors. Study results and caveats: In a later analysis, compared with equally common non-associated chains, HLA-associated beta chains were more expanded. The Asian-associated ancestry cluster reportedly had fewer N-insertions than the approximately 690-donor mean in a later analysis.

There were likely unrecorded immune exposures, though donors were nominally healthy when sampled. Concerning this clone itself: What it recognizes is unknown.

With 60 Vbeta and 13 Jbeta primers, the PCR was carried out. TCRdb's copy holds only in-frame clones and misses some; the assay was immunoSEQ multiplex PCR. The sample consists of tens of thousands of clones, around 72% of them appearing once. The sequencing sample was made of PBMCs. The clonotype comes from a woman between 25 and 40 years old in good health and CMV-seronegative.

Written as DNA, the CDR3 is TGCGCCAGCAGCCTAATGGAGGGTTTGGCGGATCAGCCCCAGCATTTT. Translated: CASSLMEGLADQPQHF. The V and J genes are TRBV5-1 and TRBJ1-5; no firm D call. The CDR3 has 16 amino acids. Trimming left V 4 bases short and J 5 bases short, with 19 bases between. The germline V gene has CDR1 SGHRS and CDR2 YFSETQ. The full variable domain, rest sourced from reference TRBV5-1 and TRBJ1-5, is KAGVTQTPRYLIKTRGQQVTLSCSPISGHRSVSWYQQTPGQGLQFLFEYFSETQRNKGNFPGRFSGRQFSNSRSEMNVSTLELGDSALYLCASSLMEGLADQPQHFGDGTRLSIL.